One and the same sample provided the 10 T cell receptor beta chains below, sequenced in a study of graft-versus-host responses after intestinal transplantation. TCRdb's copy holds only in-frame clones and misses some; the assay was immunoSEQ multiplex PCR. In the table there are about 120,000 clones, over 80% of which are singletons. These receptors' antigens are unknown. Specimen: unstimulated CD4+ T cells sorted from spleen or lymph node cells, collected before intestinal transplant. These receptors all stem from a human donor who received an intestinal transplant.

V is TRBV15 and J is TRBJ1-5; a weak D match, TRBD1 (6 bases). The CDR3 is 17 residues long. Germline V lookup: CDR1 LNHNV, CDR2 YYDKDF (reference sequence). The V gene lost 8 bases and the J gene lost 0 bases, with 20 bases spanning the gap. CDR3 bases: TGTGCCACCGAAATCCGGGACATAGGATATAGCAATCAGCCCCAGCATTTT. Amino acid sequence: CATEIRDIGYSNQPQHF.

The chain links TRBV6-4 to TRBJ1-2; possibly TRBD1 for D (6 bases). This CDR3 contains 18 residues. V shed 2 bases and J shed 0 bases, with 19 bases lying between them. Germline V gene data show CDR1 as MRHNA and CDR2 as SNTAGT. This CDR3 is CASSDHHLGQPSNYGYTF. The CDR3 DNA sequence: TGTGCCAGCAGTGACCACCATTTAGGACAGCCTTCTAACTATGGCTACACCTTC.

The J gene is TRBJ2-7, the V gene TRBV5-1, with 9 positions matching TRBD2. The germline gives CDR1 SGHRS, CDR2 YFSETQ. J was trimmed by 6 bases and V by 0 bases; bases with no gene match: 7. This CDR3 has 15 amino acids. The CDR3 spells CASSLDSGRAREQYF. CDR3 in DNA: TGCGCCAGCAGCTTGGATAGCGGGAGAGCGCGCGAGCAGTACTTC.

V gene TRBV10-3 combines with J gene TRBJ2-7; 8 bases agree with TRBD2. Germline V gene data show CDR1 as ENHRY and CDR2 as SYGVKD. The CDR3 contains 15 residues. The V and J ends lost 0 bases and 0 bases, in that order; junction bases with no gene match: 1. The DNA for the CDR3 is TGTGCCATCAGTGAGTCCAGCGGGAGCTCCTACGAGCAGTACTTC. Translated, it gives CAISESSGSSYEQYF.

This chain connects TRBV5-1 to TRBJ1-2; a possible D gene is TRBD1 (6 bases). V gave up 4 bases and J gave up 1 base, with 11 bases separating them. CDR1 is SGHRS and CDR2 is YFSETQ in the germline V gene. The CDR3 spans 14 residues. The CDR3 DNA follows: TGCGCCAGCAGCCCGGGACAACTTAACTATGGCTACACCTTC. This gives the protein CASSPGQLNYGYTF.

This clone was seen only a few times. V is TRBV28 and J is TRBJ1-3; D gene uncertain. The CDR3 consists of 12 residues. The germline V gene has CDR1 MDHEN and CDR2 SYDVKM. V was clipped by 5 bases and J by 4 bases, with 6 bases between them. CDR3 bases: TGTGCCAGCAGTGGAGTCGGAAACACCATATATTTT. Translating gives CASSGVGNTIYF.

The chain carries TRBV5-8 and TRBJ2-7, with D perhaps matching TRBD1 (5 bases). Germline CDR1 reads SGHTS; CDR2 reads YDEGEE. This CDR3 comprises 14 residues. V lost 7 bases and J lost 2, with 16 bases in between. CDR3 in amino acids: CASPPYPGTYEQYF. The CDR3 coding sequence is TGTGCCAGCCCTCCTTATCCAGGGACCTACGAGCAGTACTTC.

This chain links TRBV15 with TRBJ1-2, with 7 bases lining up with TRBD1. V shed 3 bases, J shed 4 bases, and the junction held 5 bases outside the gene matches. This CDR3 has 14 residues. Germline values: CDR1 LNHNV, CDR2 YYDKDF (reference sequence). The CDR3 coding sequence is TGTGCCACCAGCAGCCGGGACAGATTCTATGGCTACACCTTC. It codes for CATSSRDRFYGYTF. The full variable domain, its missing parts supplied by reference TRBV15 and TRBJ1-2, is DAMVIQNPRYQVTQFGKPVTLSCSQTLNHNVMYWYQQKSSQAPKLLFHYYDKDFNNEADTPDNFQSRRPNTSFCFLDIRSPGLGDTAMYLCATSSRDRFYGYTFGSGTRLTVV.

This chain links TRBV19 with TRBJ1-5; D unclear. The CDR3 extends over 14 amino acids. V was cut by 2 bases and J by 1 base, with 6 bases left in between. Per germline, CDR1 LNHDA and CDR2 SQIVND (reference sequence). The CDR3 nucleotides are TGTGCCAGTAGTATACAGCAGAGCAATCAGCCCCAGCATTTT. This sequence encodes CASSIQQSNQPQHF.

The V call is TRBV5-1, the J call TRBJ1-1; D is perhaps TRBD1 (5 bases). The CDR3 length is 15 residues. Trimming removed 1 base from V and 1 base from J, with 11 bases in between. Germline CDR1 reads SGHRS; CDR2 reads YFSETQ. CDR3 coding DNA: TGCGCCAGCAGCTTGAGGTGGGACGGGAACACTGAAGCTTTCTTT. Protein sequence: CASSLRWDGNTEAFF.